One and the same sample provided the 16 T cell receptor beta chains below, sequenced in a study of blood T cell repertoires in COVID-19 (dated by TCRdb to the early 2020s). The library was obtained by the immunoSEQ multiplex PCR assay. Sourced from immuneACCESS, this table was stored by TCRdb with only in-frame sequences that have V and J called. A share of the clones is absent; for the studies checked, an unresolved V gene accounts for under half, and the remainder has no known explanation. The sample yields about 76,000 clones; around 74% were counted once. Jointly, the top ten make up about 21% of the sample. Sequencing input: peripheral blood. Receptors originate from a man in his 70s with acute or convalescent COVID-19.

This chain connects TRBV7-9 to TRBJ2-5; 10 nucleotides agree with TRBD2. This CDR3 has 16 residues. CDR1 and CDR2 from the germline V gene are SEHNR and FQNEAQ (reference sequence). V was clipped by 4 bases and J by 2 bases; unmatched bases: 7. The CDR3 region has the DNA TGTGCCAGCAGCTCCCCCCCTAGCGGGAGTCAAGAGACCCAGTACTTC. Residues: CASSSPPSGSQETQYF.

This chain connects TRBV4-3 to TRBJ2-3, with 14 bases fitting TRBD2. CDR1 is LGHNA, CDR2 YSLEER, per germline. With V trimmed by 2 bases and J by 5 bases, 3 bases remained unmatched. The CDR3 spans 16 residues. The CDR3 nucleotides read TGCGCCAGCAGCCAATCCGGGACTAGCGGGAGAGATACGCAGTATTTT. As protein: CASSQSGTSGRDTQYF.

To note about this clone: The sample carries other DNA sequences with the same CDR3. V is TRBV27 and J is TRBJ2-1; maybe TRBD2 (7 bases). Germline-derived CDR1 and CDR2 are MNHEY and SMNVEV (reference sequence). The ends were cut back, 2 bases at V and 4 bases at J, with 9 bases in the middle. CDR3 size: 14 residues. CDR3 coding DNA: TGTGCCAGCAGTTTAGCGGGGGCTTACAATGAGCAGTTCTTC. Encoded protein: CASSLAGAYNEQFF.

V is TRBV7-3 and J is TRBJ2-5; D may be TRBD2 (7 bases). The germline V and J ends were trimmed by 2 bases and 5 bases, with 18 bases remaining between them. The germline gives CDR1 SGHTA, CDR2 FQGTGA. CDR3 length: 16 amino acids. CDR3 sequence reads: CASSLYPPGGEETQYF. The CDR3 DNA reads TGTGCCAGCAGCTTATACCCCCCGGGGGGCGAGGAGACCCAGTACTTC.

The gene calls are TRBV7-2 and TRBJ2-5, with unresolved D. V was trimmed by 3 bases and J by 5 bases, leaving 13 bases between them. CDR1 SGHTA and CDR2 FQGNSA come from the germline V gene. CDR3 length equals 14 residues. CDR3 protein: CASSFPGSDETQYF. CDR3 bases: TGTGCCAGCAGCTTTCCCGGGTCTGACGAGACCCAGTACTTC.

This chain links TRBV19 with TRBJ2-1; TRBD2 matches at 10 bases. V was pared by 5 bases and J by 4 bases, with 17 bases of the junction left unmatched. The V gene's germline CDR1 is LNHDA and CDR2 SQIVND (reference sequence). The CDR3 runs to 19 residues. The chain's CDR3 is CASSPGPLAGVFAYNEQFF. CDR3 coding DNA: TGTGCCAGTAGTCCGGGTCCGCTAGCGGGAGTGTTTGCTTACAATGAGCAGTTCTTC.

The chain joins TRBV6-1 to TRBJ2-1, with 7 nucleotides matching TRBD1. This CDR3 has 17 amino acids. Trimming took 3 bases from V and 5 from J; bases not matched to a gene: 13. Germline V CDR1 and CDR2: MNHNS, SASEGT. CDR3 sequence: CASSDSVTGSKDNEQFF. CDR3 nucleotide sequence: TGTGCCAGCAGTGATTCCGTGACAGGGAGTAAGGACAATGAGCAGTTCTTC.

This clone appeared a few times. The genes are TRBV16 and TRBJ1-1, with 7 bases aligning to TRBD1. CDR3 length equals 15 residues. Losses at the gene ends were 4 bases for V and 0 bases for J; bases not matched to a gene: 5. CDR1 and CDR2 from the germline V gene are KGHSY and FQNENV. The CDR3 DNA is TGTGCCAGCAGCCCAGGGGGGAACATGAACACTGAAGCTTTCTTT. The encoded protein is CASSPGGNMNTEAFF.

The rearrangement uses TRBV12-5 and TRBJ2-2, with unresolved D. The CDR3 is made up of 12 amino acids. Trimming pared 8 bases from V and 7 bases from J, leaving 11 bases between. Germline values: CDR1 LGHNT, CDR2 FRNRAP. The CDR3 DNA follows: TGTGCTAGTTCGCTGGAGATCGGGGAGCTGTTTTTT. It is translated as CASSLEIGELFF.

This chain links TRBV28 with TRBJ1-4; D call uncertain. Between the trimmed V and J ends, which lost 10 bases and 0 bases, there was a span of 9 bases. CDR1 is MDHEN, CDR2 SYDVKM, per germline. This CDR3 has 13 amino acids. In nucleotides, the CDR3 is TGTGCCACCGAGCGTGCAACTAATGAAAAACTGTTTTTT. Translated, it gives CATERATNEKLFF.

This clone appeared once. This chain links TRBV5-1 with TRBJ2-1; 13 positions match TRBD2. Trimming at V came to 4 bases and at J to 7 bases, leaving 5 bases not matched to a gene. CDR3 size: 15 residues. CDR1 is SGHRS, CDR2 YFSETQ, per germline. In DNA form, the CDR3 reads TGCGCCAGCAGCCTTCGACTAGCGGGGGGTAATGAGCAGTTCTTC. This sequence encodes CASSLRLAGGNEQFF.

The chain recombines TRBV6-2 or TRBV6-3 with TRBJ1-5, with 8 bases fitting TRBD1. The CDR3 loop spans 18 amino acids. Trimming took 2 bases from V and 2 from J; bases not matched to a gene: 11. CDR1 is MNHEY and CDR2 is SVGEGT in the germline V gene. The CDR3 nucleotides read TGTGCCAGCAGTTACGGCCTTTCAGGGGGCCCGGGCAATCAGCCCCAGCATTTT. Encoded protein: CASSYGLSGGPGNQPQHF.

The rearrangement joins TRBV18 to TRBJ1-4; D possibly corresponds to TRBD1 (5 bases). V lost 3 bases to trimming and J lost 3 bases, with 5 bases between them. CDR1 and CDR2 from the germline V gene are KGHSH and LQKENI. The CDR3 is 13 amino acids. CDR3 loop: CASSPRANEKLFF. The CDR3 coding sequence is TGTGCCAGCTCACCCAGGGCTAATGAAAAACTGTTTTTT.

The genes are TRBV6-6 and TRBJ2-1, with 12 nucleotides matching TRBD2. Germline V gene data show CDR1 as MNHNY and CDR2 as SVGAGI (reference sequence). The CDR3 has 17 residues. The junction had 13 bases not matched to a gene; V was cut back by 5 bases and J by 8 bases. CDR3 nucleotide sequence: TGTGCCAGCAGTCCACACTCTAGCGGGAGGGCTCAGGATGAGCAGTTCTTC. This gives the protein CASSPHSSGRAQDEQFF.

This chain links TRBV2 with TRBJ2-5; 7 bases are shared with TRBD1. The CDR3 loop spans 13 amino acids. V lost 4 bases, J lost 2 bases, and 1 base stayed unmatched. From germline, CDR1 is SNHLY and CDR2 FYNNEI. The CDR3 nucleotides read TGTGCCAGCAGTGGGACAGGACAAGAGACCCAGTACTTC. This codes for CASSGTGQETQYF.

The chain combines TRBV27 with TRBJ2-1; 12 positions agree with TRBD2. V shed 3 bases and J 9 bases; nucleotides not matched to a gene: 6. Per germline, CDR1 MNHEY and CDR2 SMNVEV (reference sequence). There are 15 residues in the CDR3. The CDR3, as DNA: TGTGCCAGCAGTTTTTATCGGACTAGCGGGATTGAGCAGTTCTTC. It codes for CASSFYRTSGIEQFF.